The sequence of this TCR beta chain was determined in a study of blood T cell repertoires in COVID-19. Generated by immunoSEQ multiplex PCR, the TCRdb table keeps only in-frame clones and is missing some. This sample has about 180,000 clones, with about 90% found just once. The ends lost 2 bases at V and 1 base at J; junction bases unmatched: 6. In germline, CDR1 is SGHTA, CDR2 FQGNSA. This CDR3 is built from 16 residues. The chain is built from TRBV7-2 and TRBJ1-1; 8 positions agree with TRBD1. The sequence was obtained from a man between 65 and 80 years old with active or convalescent COVID-19. The specimen sequenced was peripheral blood. DNA for the CDR3: TGTGCCAGCAGCTTATCTCCAGGGGGCAGGAACACTGAAGCTTTCTTT. Protein product: CASSLSPGGRNTEAFF.